These T cell receptor beta chains were read from a single sample in a study of blood T cell repertoires in COVID-19. The table came from immunoSEQ multiplex PCR; TCRdb's copy has only in-frame clones and leaves some out. The sample contains 350,000 to 450,000 clones, over 75% of which appear only once. Sequenced sample: PBMCs or T cells enriched from blood (not recorded which). The receptor source for this set is a man aged 25 to 40 who had recovered from COVID-19. Both conserved end residues are part of each CDR3. A D gene is named only where the DNA matches it firmly. Clone size appears in some rows only: once, few, many, or a class for an expanded clone.

-	-	11	TRBV19	TRBJ1-3	TGTGCCAGTAGACATGGAAACACCATATATTTT	CASRHGNTIYF
-	-	15	TRBV19	TRBJ2-6	TGTGCCAGTACGGACTGGAGGGCTGGGGCCAACGTCCTGACTTTC	CASTDWRAGANVLTF
-	-	15	TRBV19	TRBJ1-2	TGTGCCAGTAGTATACTCCGAGAAGCTAACTATGGCTACACCTTC	CASSILREANYGYTF
-	-	12	TRBV3-1/TRBV3-2	TRBJ1-1	TGTGCCAGCAGCTACATGATTGGCGGAGCTTTCTTT	CASSYMIGGAFF
-	TRBD1	14	TRBV28	TRBJ2-7	TGTGCCAGCAGTTTAGGGACAGGGATCCACGAGCAGTACTTC	CASSLGTGIHEQYF
-	TRBD2	15	TRBV12-5	TRBJ2-1	TGTGCTAGTGGTTTGAGGGGGACTAGCGGGACTGAGCAGTTCTTC	CASGLRGTSGTEQFF
-	TRBD2	15	TRBV2	TRBJ2-5	TGTGCCAGCAGTGAACTAGCGGGAGGGGACGGGACCCAGTACTTC	CASSELAGGDGTQYF
-	TRBD1	16	TRBV9	TRBJ2-3	TGTGCCAGCAGCGACGACCGGGACAGGGTGTTGGATACGCAGTATTTT	CASSDDRDRVLDTQYF
-	-	16	TRBV5-1	TRBJ1-6	TGCGCCAGCAGCTTGACCCAAGGGGATGGGCGATCACCCCTCCACTTT	CASSLTQGDGRSPLHF
once	TRBD2	16	TRBV4-1	TRBJ2-1	TGCGCCAGCAGCCAAGGACTAGCGGGAGCCTACAATGAGCAGTTCTTC	CASSQGLAGAYNEQFF
few	TRBD1	15	TRBV10-2	TRBJ2-5	TGCGCCAGCAGGCTTGCAGGGGGCAGGGGAGAGACCCAGTACTTC	CASRLAGGRGETQYF
-	-	16	TRBV28	TRBJ2-3	TGTGCCAGCAGTATAACAGGGCCACCAGCGACAGATACGCAGTATTTT	CASSITGPPATDTQYF